A selection of T cell receptor beta chains follows, all from one sample in a study of CD8 T cells in ankylosing spondylitis. MiXCR, applied by TCRdb to the 5' RACE reads, yields one record per CDR3 protein. The sample holds more than 250,000 distinct CDR3 sequences, roughly 8% seen once. Sequencing used blood, either unsorted or a sorted T cell fraction (not recorded which). These receptor sequences come from a male donor with ankylosing spondylitis. CDR3s include the opening cysteine and the closing phenylalanine or tryptophan. Fields, in order: D gene, J gene, clone size, V gene, CDR3 DNA, CDR3 protein. D genes are given only for firm matches. Only part of the rows carry a size: once, few, many, or a class if the clone is expanded.

D: TRBD1; J: TRBJ1-6; size: few; V: TRBV28; DNA: TGTGCCAGCAGCCCGACAGGGCATAATTCACCCCTCCACTTT; CDR3: CASSPTGHNSPLHF
D: NA; J: TRBJ1-5; size: many; V: TRBV15; DNA: TGTGCCACCAGCAGTGGAGGCAATCAGCCCCAGCATTTT; CDR3: CATSSGGNQPQHF
D: TRBD1; J: TRBJ2-1; size: many; V: TRBV12-3/TRBV12-4; DNA: TGTGCCAGCAGCAAGACAGGGGTAAATGAGCAGTTCTTC; CDR3: CASSKTGVNEQFF
D: NA; J: TRBJ2-3; size: many; V: TRBV4-1; DNA: TGCGCCAGCAGTACTAGCACAGATACGCAGTATTTT; CDR3: CASSTSTDTQYF
D: NA; J: TRBJ1-5; size: few; V: TRBV9; DNA: TGTGCCAGCAGCGTAGGAGCAGACAATAGCAATCAGCCCCAGCATTTT; CDR3: CASSVGADNSNQPQHF
D: TRBD1; J: TRBJ1-5; size: few; V: TRBV2; DNA: TGTGCCAGCGGAAAAGGCGGGACAGAGAAGAATCAGCCCCAGCATTTT; CDR3: CASGKGGTEKNQPQHF
D: TRBD1; J: TRBJ2-7; size: many; V: TRBV12-3/TRBV12-4; DNA: TGTGCCAGCAGTTTATCCTTCGACAGGGCGGCAGGCCAGCAGTACTTC; CDR3: CASSLSFDRAAGQQYF
D: NA; J: TRBJ2-7; size: few; V: TRBV12-5; DNA: TGTGCTAGTGCCCTAGGAGGGTACGAGCAGTACTTC; CDR3: CASALGGYEQYF
D: NA; J: TRBJ1-4; size: few; V: TRBV5-1; DNA: TGCGCCAGCAGCCGGGACGGACCTAATGAAAAACTGTTTTTT; CDR3: CASSRDGPNEKLFF
D: TRBD2; J: TRBJ2-7; size: few; V: TRBV5-1; DNA: TGCGCCAGCAGCTTGGGGCCAGCGGGAGAGAACTACGAGCAGTACTTC; CDR3: CASSLGPAGENYEQYF
D: NA; J: TRBJ2-3; size: many; V: TRBV12-3/TRBV12-4; DNA: TGTGCCAGCAGCTTCTGGCGGCTCACAGATACGCAGTATTTT; CDR3: CASSFWRLTDTQYF
D: NA; J: TRBJ2-5; size: many; V: TRBV7-2; DNA: TGTGCCAGCAGCATTCCCGGCGGAGAGACCCAGTACTTC; CDR3: CASSIPGGETQYF
D: NA; J: TRBJ1-5; size: NA; V: TRBV19; DNA: TGTGCCAGTAGTATTGGCGGAGGGGTACGCAATCAGCCCCAGCATTTT; CDR3: CASSIGGGVRNQPQHF
D: TRBD2; J: TRBJ2-5; size: few; V: TRBV4-1; DNA: TGCGCCAGCAGCCAAGGAAGGGGACTAGCGGGAGCAGAGACCCAGTACTTC; CDR3: CASSQGRGLAGAETQYF
D: TRBD1; J: TRBJ1-5; size: few; V: TRBV29-1; DNA: TGCAGCGTTGGGGACAGGTATGGCAATCAGCCCCAGCATTTT; CDR3: CSVGDRYGNQPQHF
D: NA; J: TRBJ2-3; size: many; V: TRBV12-3/TRBV12-4; DNA: TGTGCCAGCAGCACAGATACGCAGTATTTT; CDR3: CASSTDTQYF
D: TRBD2; J: TRBJ2-5; size: NA; V: TRBV11-3; DNA: TGTGCCAGCAGCCCCTTACTAGCGGGAGTCCCAGAGACCCAGTACTTC; CDR3: CASSPLLAGVPETQYF
D: TRBD1; J: TRBJ2-7; size: NA; V: TRBV27; DNA: TGTGCCAGCAGTTTCCTTGACAGGGGTTCCTACGAGCAGTACTTC; CDR3: CASSFLDRGSYEQYF
D: TRBD1; J: TRBJ1-6; size: many; V: TRBV7-8; DNA: TGTGCCAGCAGCTTAACGGGACAGGGGATTTCACCCCTCCACTTT; CDR3: CASSLTGQGISPLHF
D: TRBD2; J: TRBJ2-1; size: few; V: TRBV5-1; DNA: TGCGCCAGCAGGACTAGCGGGGGGCCCAGTCTCAATGAGCAGTTCTTC; CDR3: CASRTSGGPSLNEQFF
D: NA; J: TRBJ2-5; size: many; V: TRBV28; DNA: TGTGCCAGCAGTTTTGGAGGGTCTCAAGAGACCCAGTACTTC; CDR3: CASSFGGSQETQYF
D: TRBD1; J: TRBJ2-1; size: many; V: TRBV10-3; DNA: TGTGCCATCAGGACAGGGCGGGAGCAGTTCTTC; CDR3: CAIRTGREQFF
D: NA; J: TRBJ1-2; size: few; V: TRBV28; DNA: TGTGCCAGCAGTATCCCAGGGAACAGCTATGGCTACACCTTC; CDR3: CASSIPGNSYGYTF
D: NA; J: TRBJ2-3; size: few; V: TRBV28; DNA: TGTGCCAGCAGAAGGGGCGCTCAGGGAATCGCGGGGCCTCGGGGCACAGATACGCAGTATTTT; CDR3: CASRRGAQGIAGPRGTDTQYF
D: NA; J: TRBJ2-3; size: many; V: TRBV5-1; DNA: TGCGCCAGCAGCTTGGCGAAGGGAACAGATACGCAGTATTTT; CDR3: CASSLAKGTDTQYF
D: TRBD2; J: TRBJ2-3; size: many; V: TRBV5-1; DNA: TGCGCCAGCAGCTCCCTAGACGCGCGGGAGCTTGATACGCAGTATTTT; CDR3: CASSSLDARELDTQYF
D: TRBD2; J: TRBJ2-7; size: NA; V: TRBV24-1; DNA: TGTGCCACCAGTGACCAGTTCCAGATACCGGGACTAGGAATATGTTCCTCCTACGAGCAGTACTTC; CDR3: CATSDQFQIPGLGICSSYEQYF
D: NA; J: TRBJ1-1; size: NA; V: TRBV4-3; DNA: TGCGCCAGCAGCCAAGGCCTGACCCAAGGGGTCACTGAAGCTTTCTTT; CDR3: CASSQGLTQGVTEAFF
D: NA; J: TRBJ1-2; size: few; V: TRBV29-1; DNA: TGCAGCGTTGACTGGCAGCGCGGTGGCTACACCTTC; CDR3: CSVDWQRGGYTF
D: NA; J: TRBJ2-5; size: NA; V: TRBV5-1; DNA: TGCGCCAGCAGCTTTGTTGGGAGTACGGAGACCCAGTACTTC; CDR3: CASSFVGSTETQYF
D: NA; J: TRBJ2-2; size: few; V: TRBV11-3; DNA: TGTGCCAGCAGCGTTCTATCGAACACCGGGGAGCTGTTTTTT; CDR3: CASSVLSNTGELFF
D: NA; J: TRBJ2-3; size: many; V: TRBV12-3/TRBV12-4; DNA: TGTGCCAGCCGAATCGCGGGGGATACGCAGTATTTT; CDR3: CASRIAGDTQYF
D: NA; J: TRBJ2-7; size: few; V: TRBV20-1; DNA: TGCAGTGCTAGTGATTATCGGAGGGGTCGTTACCCCTACGAGCAGTACTTC; CDR3: CSASDYRRGRYPYEQYF
D: NA; J: TRBJ2-1; size: few; V: TRBV24-1; DNA: TGTGCCACCAGTGATTTGCACTCCGGGGCCGGTTACAATGAGCAGTTCTTC; CDR3: CATSDLHSGAGYNEQFF